The source of this T cell receptor beta chain is a study of blood T cell repertoires in COVID-19. About the research overall: Italy, Spain and the United States were the sources of the convalescent and acute COVID-19 samples. The analysed material was cDNA or gDNA that came from T cells, B-cell-depleted T cells, or PBMCs.

Under the authors' procedure: Nucleated cell counts were estimated from reference gene primer amplification. TCRdb's table, derived via immunoSEQ multiplex PCR, lists solely in-frame clones and lacks some. From that table come the V and J calls and clone size; the DNA was used to work out D and trimming. The repertoire holds 95,000 to 120,000 clones, with just under 90% as singletons. The CDR3 loop spans 15 amino acids. J lost 5 bases, V lost 2 bases, and 9 bases had no gene match. Germline CDR1 and CDR2: GTSNPN and SVGIG (reference sequence). This sequence originates from a woman aged 50 to 60 with acute or convalescent COVID-19. The sequencing sample was made of peripheral blood. V is TRBV30 and J is TRBJ1-5, with 7 bases aligning to TRBD1. The CDR3 DNA reads as TGTGCCTGGAGTAGGGGACAGCTGGCCCATCAGCCCCAGCATTTT. Its translation is CAWSRGQLAHQPQHF.